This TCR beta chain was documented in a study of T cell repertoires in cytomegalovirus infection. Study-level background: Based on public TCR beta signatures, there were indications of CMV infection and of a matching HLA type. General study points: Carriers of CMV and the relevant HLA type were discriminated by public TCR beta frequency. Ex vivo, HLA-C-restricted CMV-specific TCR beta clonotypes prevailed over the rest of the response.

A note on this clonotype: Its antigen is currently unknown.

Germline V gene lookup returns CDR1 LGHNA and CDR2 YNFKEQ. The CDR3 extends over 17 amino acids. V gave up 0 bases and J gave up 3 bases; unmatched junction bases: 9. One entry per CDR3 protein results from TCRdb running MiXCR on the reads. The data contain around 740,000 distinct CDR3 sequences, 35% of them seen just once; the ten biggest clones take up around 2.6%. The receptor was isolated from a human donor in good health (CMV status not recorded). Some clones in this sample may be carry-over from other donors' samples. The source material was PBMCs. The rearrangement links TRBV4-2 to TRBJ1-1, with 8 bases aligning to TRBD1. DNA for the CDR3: TGTGCCAGCAGCCAAGATCTCCACGTGACAGGGGACACTGAAGCTTTCTTT. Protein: CASSQDLHVTGDTEAFF.